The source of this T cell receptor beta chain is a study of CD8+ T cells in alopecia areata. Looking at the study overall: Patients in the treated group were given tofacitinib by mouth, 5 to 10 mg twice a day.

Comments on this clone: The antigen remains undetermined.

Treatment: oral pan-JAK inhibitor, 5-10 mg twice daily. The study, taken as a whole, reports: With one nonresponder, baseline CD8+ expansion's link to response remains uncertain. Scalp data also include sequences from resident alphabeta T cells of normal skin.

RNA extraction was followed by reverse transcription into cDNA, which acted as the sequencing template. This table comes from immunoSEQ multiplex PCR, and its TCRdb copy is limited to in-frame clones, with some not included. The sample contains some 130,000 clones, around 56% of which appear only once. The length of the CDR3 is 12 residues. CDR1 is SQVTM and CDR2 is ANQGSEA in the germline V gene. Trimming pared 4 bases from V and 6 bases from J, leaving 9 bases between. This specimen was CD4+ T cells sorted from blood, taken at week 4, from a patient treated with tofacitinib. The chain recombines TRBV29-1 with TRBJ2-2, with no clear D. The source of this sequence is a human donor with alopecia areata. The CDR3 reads CSVGQPAGELFF. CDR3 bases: TGCAGCGTTGGGCAACCCGCCGGGGAGCTGTTTTTT.